This TCR beta chain was documented in a study of blood T cell repertoires in COVID-19. This clone was seen a single time. The assay was immunoSEQ multiplex PCR, and TCRdb's table has in-frame clones only and misses some. The repertoire consists of roughly 40,000 clones, with about 76% occurring once and the leading ten covering 8.5% to 9%. CDR3 length: 12 residues. Losses at the gene ends were 8 bases for V and 6 bases for J; bases not matched to a gene: 6. Germline CDR1 MNHEY, CDR2 SVGAGI. What was sequenced was peripheral blood. V gene TRBV6-5 combines with J gene TRBJ2-7, with 8 bases that match TRBD1. The clonotype was recovered from a man aged 70 or older with active or convalescent COVID-19. The CDR3 DNA follows: TGTGCCAGCGGGACAGGACGGGGCGAGCAGTACTTC. Protein: CASGTGRGEQYF.